This TCR beta chain was documented in a study of cytomegalovirus exposure and HLA in healthy donors. Study findings and constraints: Three chains linked to CMV were shown in vitro to be specific for CMV antigens. A further, later analysis showed that HLA-associated TCR beta chains (compared with equally common others) were more clonally expanded. The study flagged roughly 150 TCR beta chains as cytomegalovirus-associated. Later, an analysis found that common viral pathogens appeared to be linked with several of the most significant clusters.

Use of 60 Vbeta and 13 Jbeta primers characterized the PCR. Clones were read by immunoSEQ multiplex PCR, and TCRdb kept only the in-frame ones, dropping some. This sample has fewer than 200,000 clones, with approximately 80% found just once. The length of the CDR3 is 15 residues. Germline V CDR1 and CDR2: MNHEY, SMNVEV (reference sequence). V lost 7 bases to trimming and J lost 0 bases, with 16 bases between them. With regard to this clone: Its target is unknown.

Sequenced input: PBMCs. The sequence came from a female donor in good health and CMV-seronegative. This chain connects TRBV27 to TRBJ2-7, with D possibly matching TRBD1 (6 bases). CDR3 sequence: CASKTTGSASYEQYF. CDR3 DNA sequence: TGTGCCAGCAAGACCACAGGGAGCGCCTCCTACGAGCAGTACTTC.